These 13 T cell receptor beta chains originate from one sample sequenced in a study of cytomegalovirus exposure and HLA in healthy donors (dated by TCRdb to about 2017). Libraries were constructed by the immunoSEQ multiplex PCR assay. For the multiplex PCR, a mixture combining 60 forward primers for TCR Vbeta segments and 13 reverse primers for TCR Jbeta segments was used. Not all clones reach the TCRdb copy of this immuneACCESS table, which keeps in-frame sequences only. Checked studies attribute under half of the gap to unresolved V genes and leave the rest unexplained. This sample has roughly 77,000 clones in its table, and 75% to 80% of those were observed once. The top ten clonotypes cover 3.5% to 4.5% of the sample. Sequencing was performed on PBMCs. These receptors came from a man aged 35 to 55 in good health and CMV-seronegative.

This chain links TRBV5-1 with TRBJ2-5, with a tentative D call TRBD2 (6 bases). The better agreement between TRBJ2-7 and the DNA end casts doubt on the J call. The CDR3 is 14 amino acids. Germline CDR1 and CDR2: SGHRS and YFSETQ. The CDR3 nucleotides read TGCGCCAGCAGCACGGCTAGCGACTCCTACGAGCAGTACTTC. Translation: CASSTASDSYEQYF.

The chain carries TRBV6-5 and TRBJ1-5, with D hard to call. The V gene's germline CDR1 is MNHEY and CDR2 SVGAGI. Trimming cost V 4 bases and J 4 bases, with 5 bases left between them. There are 12 residues in the CDR3. CDR3 coding DNA: TGTGCCAGCAGTTTCCGGAATCAGCCCCAGCATTTT. It is translated as CASSFRNQPQHF.

This clone was detected only a few times. V and J are TRBV27 and TRBJ2-1; D unresolved. Germline lookup yields CDR1 MNHEY and CDR2 SMNVEV (reference sequence). The CDR3 spans 13 residues. Trimming shortened V by 6 bases and J by 13 bases, and 19 bases separated the two germline ends. The CDR3 region is CASSPQVPPSQFF. CDR3 nucleotide sequence: TGTGCCAGCAGCCCTCAGGTCCCTCCTTCCCAGTTCTTC.

The chain couples TRBV19 to TRBJ2-5; TRBD1 matches 9 bases. This CDR3 region has 15 residues. V dropped 4 bases and J dropped 3; count of bases not matched to a gene: 6. Germline V gene sequence: CDR1 LNHDA, CDR2 SQIVND (reference sequence). CDR3 in DNA: TGTGCCAGTAGTACCGGACAGGGGACGAAAGAGACCCAGTACTTC. It yields the protein CASSTGQGTKETQYF. Filled out from reference TRBV19 and TRBJ2-5, the complete variable domain reads DGGITQSPKYLFRKEGQNVTLSCEQNLNHDAMYWYRQDPGQGLRLIYYSQIVNDFQKGDIAEGYSVSREKKESFPLTVTSAQKNPTAFYLCASSTGQGTKETQYFGPGTRLLVL.

The chain uses TRBV7-2 and TRBJ1-5; D gene ambiguous. In germline, CDR1 is SGHTA, CDR2 FQGNSA. Trimming took off 2 bases at V and 2 bases at J, with 10 bases between the two ends. The CDR3 is 15 amino acids. Here the CDR3 reads CASSLFASRNQPQHF. The CDR3 DNA sequence: TGTGCCAGCAGCTTATTTGCCAGTCGCAATCAGCCCCAGCATTTT.

In its sample, this clone was seen a few times. The chain carries TRBV7-2 and TRBJ1-2; 11 bases are a match to TRBD1. This CDR3 contains 13 residues. The trim removed 5 bases at V and 7 bases at J, leaving 3 bases unmatched. Germline CDR1 is SGHTA and CDR2 is FQGNSA. For the CDR3, the DNA is TGTGCCAGCAGCATCGGGACAGGGGGTGGCTACACCTTC. Translated, it gives CASSIGTGGGYTF.

CDR3 sequence (DNA): TGTGCCAGCATTCCGCCTGGGACAGTCTCCTACAATGAGCAGTTCTTC. Translation: CASIPPGTVSYNEQFF. V is TRBV5-4 and J is TRBJ2-1; 7 bases line up with TRBD1. CDR1 and CDR2 (germline): SGHNT, YYREEE (reference sequence). CDR3 length: 16 amino acids. Losses at the gene ends were 6 bases for V and 0 bases for J; bases not matched to a gene: 9.

The V and J genes are TRBV23-1 and TRBJ1-1; D not resolved. TRBV23-1 is flagged as an ORF with uncertain function. V lost 8 bases and J lost 3, with 25 bases in between. This CDR3 region has 17 residues. The CDR3 bases are TGCGCCAGCGCCCTAGCAGGAAGGATCTCTGCCGACACTGAAGCTTTCTTT. This translates into CASALAGRISADTEAFF.

The genes are TRBV30 and TRBJ2-3; 12 bases are a match to TRBD2. V lost 2 bases to trimming and J lost 4 bases; unmatched junction nucleotides: 10. CDR3 length equals 17 residues. CDR1 is GTSNPN and CDR2 is SVGIG in the germline V gene (reference sequence). The CDR3: CAWSRASGRGFADTQYF. As DNA, the CDR3 is TGTGCCTGGAGTCGGGCTAGCGGGAGGGGTTTCGCAGATACGCAGTATTTT.

The chain combines TRBV30 with TRBJ1-2; 7 nucleotides align to TRBD1. Losses at the gene ends were 4 bases for V and 6 bases for J; bases not matched to a gene: 2. Germline CDR1 and CDR2: GTSNPN and SVGIG (reference sequence). CDR3 length: 11 residues. The CDR3: CAWTGTDGYTF. The CDR3 DNA is TGTGCCTGGACGGGGACAGATGGCTACACCTTC. Using reference TRBV30 and TRBJ1-2 for the parts outside the CDR3, the full variable domain is SQTIHQWPATLVQPVGSPLSLECTVEGTSNPNLYWYRQAAGRGLQLLFYSVGIGQISSEVPQNLSASRPQDRQFILSSKKLLLSDSGFYLCAWTGTDGYTFGSGTRLTVV.

This clone was found many times. The chain has TRBV18 and TRBJ2-7; TRBD2 matches 11 bases. The CDR3 spans 17 residues. The ends lost 4 bases at V and 2 bases at J; junction bases unmatched: 10. Germline CDR1 KGHSH, CDR2 LQKENI. Written as DNA, the CDR3 is TGTGCCAGCTCACGTCAGACTAGCGGGGTGGTTCCCTACGAGCAGTACTTC. It codes for CASSRQTSGVVPYEQYF.

The sample holds a few counts of this clone. V and J are TRBV5-6 and TRBJ1-5, with a tentative D call TRBD1 (6 bases). The ends were cut back, 1 base at V and 3 bases at J, with 11 bases in the middle. This CDR3 comprises 15 residues. The V gene's germline CDR1 is SGHDT and CDR2 YYEEEE. The CDR3 is CASSLLAGDNQPQHF. The CDR3 DNA sequence: TGTGCCAGCAGCTTGCTCGCAGGGGACAATCAGCCCCAGCATTTT.

The rearrangement joins TRBV5-1 to TRBJ1-4; D not certain. Deletions cut 0 bases from V and 5 bases from J, with 5 bases between. In germline, CDR1 is SGHRS, CDR2 YFSETQ. CDR3 length: 13 residues. In DNA, the CDR3 is TGCGCCAGCAGCTTGGCCCGGAATGAAAAACTGTTTTTT. It codes for CASSLARNEKLFF.